This T cell receptor (beta chain) was captured by sequencing in a study of blood T cell repertoires in COVID-19. The wider study: The United States, Italy and Spain were the sources of the acute and convalescent COVID-19 samples. PBMCs, B-cell-depleted T cells, or T cells provided the cDNA or gDNA that made up the material.

In germline, CDR1 is MDHEN, CDR2 SYDVKM. The CDR3 spans 13 residues. V gave up 10 bases and J gave up 1 base, with 14 bases separating them. Original processing notes: Nucleated cell counts were estimated from reference gene primer amplification. Libraries were prepared by immunoSEQ multiplex PCR; TCRdb keeps only in-frame clonotypes and omits some of them. That table supplies the V and J calls and clone size; D and trimming were determined from the DNA. The sample has a few hundred thousand clones; approximately 86% are singletons. Input material: peripheral blood. The receptor was isolated from a man aged 18 to 35 with active or convalescent COVID-19. This sequence joins TRBV28 and TRBJ2-7, with D unresolved. The CDR3 coding sequence is TGTGCCACGCTTAGGAGAGATTCCTACGAGCAGTACTTC. It codes for CATLRRDSYEQYF.